This TCR beta chain was recovered during a study of siplizumab effects on memory and regulatory T cells (dated 2019 in TCRdb). Background for the entire study: The effect of the anti-CD2 antibody siplizumab on alloreactive T-cell subsets was examined in allogeneic mixed lymphocyte reactions constructed from human PBMCs.

Taken from cysteine to phenylalanine, the CDR3 has 17 residues. Of the read, only the CDR3 DNA is kept; its 51 bases are in frame from base 1. Per the germline V gene (reference sequence), SGHNT is the CDR1 and YYREEE is the CDR2. V gives up 2 bases and J gives up 5 bases, and the segment between their germline ends measures 21 bases. Library preparation used the immunoSEQ multiplex PCR assay. The deep sequencing platform assayed roughly 10^5 TCR templates per sample. Genomic DNA extracted from sorted T cells was used for TCRbeta CDR3 sequencing. In the source study's methods: The R programming language was used for clonal analysis of the TCRbeta CDR3 data. Alloreactive CD4+ and CD8+ clones were identified by comparing unstimulated samples to CFSE-low samples taken after the reaction. Regulatory or non-regulatory origin of alloreactive CD4+ clones was assigned by matching sequences to the sorted unstimulated Treg and non-Treg repertoires. The table was pulled from immuneACCESS by TCRdb, which kept in-frame rearrangements only. Such tables lose some clones; where checked, under half of the loss comes from unresolved V genes, and the rest has no known cause. V, J and clone size were drawn from that table, and D and trimming were deduced from the DNA. The sample table records 85,000 to 130,000 clones; about 91% of these occur just once. The ten largest clonotypes hold 0.55% to 0.95% of the sample.

Turning to this clone: No antigen is known for it. Per-nucleotide qualities are absent, and no much larger clonotype sits a single base away.

On the study overall, not on this receptor specifically: The cumulative frequency of alloreactive sequences that could be traced back to unstimulated CD4+ memory T cells was significantly reduced by siplizumab. Greater diversity appeared to be present in unstimulated naive T cells than in memory T cells, and a substantial contribution to the alloresponse seemed to be made by naive cells. Sequences below about 10^-5 frequency were poorly captured, so only a minor fraction of alloreactive clones could be mapped to unstimulated subsets. About 75-95% of proliferating CD4+ or CD8+ clones could not be given a naive or memory phenotype. No functional confirmation was obtained for the suppressive function of proliferating Tregs from siplizumab cultures. Among mappable alloreactive CD4+ clones, an average Treg-derived fraction of almost 70% was observed with siplizumab, compared with roughly 27% in control reactions.

Sorted unstimulated T cells and proliferating T cells recovered from mixed lymphocyte reactions were subjected to TCRbeta CDR3 sequencing. Fresh whole blood from 9 to 11 HLA-typed healthy donors was used to isolate PBMCs. To map where alloreactive clones came from, CD4+ regulatory T cells in the unstimulated state were FACS-sorted. This chain is built from TRBV5-4 and TRBJ2-3, with the D gene tentatively TRBD1 or TRBD2, based on 6 matching bases in each. Sequences were obtained from Tregs sorted from blood. This sequence originates from a human donor in good health. In nucleotide form, the sequence is TGTGCCAGCAGCTTCCGTGGACAGACTAGACGTCTAGATACGCAGTATTTT. It is translated as CASSFRGQTRRLDTQYF.